This T cell receptor beta chain was identified in a study of control samples from healthy donors and cancer patients. The CDR3 spans 16 residues. Germline V lookup: CDR1 SGHNT, CDR2 YENEEA. V was trimmed by 5 bases and J by 2 bases, leaving 18 bases between them. The assay was immunoSEQ multiplex PCR, and TCRdb's table has in-frame clones only and misses some. The data show 250,000 to 300,000 clones, with over 75% seen just once and 13% held by the top ten. Only one count was recorded for this clone. This sequence originates from a woman aged 60 to 75 with lung cancer. Sequencing was carried out using PBMCs. The chain links TRBV11-3 to TRBJ2-5; D could derive from TRBD1 or TRBD2 (7 bases each). CDR3 nucleotides: TGTGCCAGCAGCCTAACTGACAGGGAGGGACAAGAGACCCAGTACTTC. Its translation: CASSLTDREGQETQYF.